The rows below give T cell receptor beta chains drawn from one sample of a study of siplizumab effects on memory and regulatory T cells. Sequencing used immunoSEQ multiplex PCR; TCRdb keeps in-frame clones, though not all of them. The data contain about 110,000 clones, around 92% of them singletons. What was sequenced was Tregs sorted from blood. The receptors were gathered from a human donor in good health. The conserved cysteine and the conserved F or W are not part of the CDR3 here. The order of the fields is CDR3 protein, J gene, V gene.

CDR3: ASSSSLGEQF
J: TRBJ2-1
V: TRBV6-5

CDR3: ASSPDRANTGELF
J: TRBJ2-2
V: TRBV11-3

CDR3: ASSLGTVHYEQY
J: TRBJ2-7
V: TRBV6-6

CDR3: ASASDRTRSGANVLT
J: TRBJ2-6
V: TRBV27

CDR3: ASSVSGGAVYGYT
J: TRBJ1-2
V: TRBV25-1

CDR3: ASNSAAGDTQY
J: TRBJ2-3
V: TRBV19

CDR3: AWSVWPAGGNTIY
J: TRBJ1-3
V: TRBV30

CDR3: ASSPRSLSGETQY
J: TRBJ2-5
V: TRBV5-1

CDR3: ASRTTYNEQF
J: TRBJ2-1
V: TRBV27

CDR3: ASSPQRRALTDTQY
J: TRBJ2-3
V: TRBV18